The source of this T cell receptor beta chain is a study of blood T cell repertoires in COVID-19. Study in general: Specimens from acute and convalescent COVID-19 originated in the United States, Italy and Spain.

The V and J ends lost 6 bases and 7 bases, in that order; junction bases with no gene match: 8. In germline, CDR1 is SGHNT, CDR2 YENEEA. The CDR3 totals 14 residues. In the original processing: Using reference gene primer amplification, nucleated cell counts were estimated. Here immunoSEQ multiplex PCR was the method, and the copy in TCRdb shows in-frame clones only, minus some. The DNA gave D and trimming, while V, J and clone size come from that table. The sample holds under 300,000 clones; roughly nine tenths are singletons and the top ten take less than 4.5%. J is TRBJ1-5 and V is TRBV11-3; the match to TRBD1 covers 8 bases. This TCR came from a man aged 18-30 years with active or convalescent COVID-19. Input material: peripheral blood. The chain's CDR3 is CASSPTGAGQPQHF. The CDR3 DNA reads TGTGCCAGCAGTCCGACAGGGGCAGGACAGCCCCAGCATTTT.